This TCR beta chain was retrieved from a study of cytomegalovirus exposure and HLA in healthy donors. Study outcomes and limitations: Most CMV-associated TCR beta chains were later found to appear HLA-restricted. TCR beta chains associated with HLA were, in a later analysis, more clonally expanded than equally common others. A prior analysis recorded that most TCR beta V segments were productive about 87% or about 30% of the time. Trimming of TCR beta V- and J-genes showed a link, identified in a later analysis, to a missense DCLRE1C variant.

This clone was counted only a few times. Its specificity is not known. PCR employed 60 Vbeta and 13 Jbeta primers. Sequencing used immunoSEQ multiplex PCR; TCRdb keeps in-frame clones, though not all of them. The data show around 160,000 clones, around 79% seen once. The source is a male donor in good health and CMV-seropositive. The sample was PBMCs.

The CDR3 DNA reads as TGCGCCAGCAGCCTGAGGGCCGGGGGGTCAGGGAATGAGCAGTTCTTC. It translates to CASSLRAGGSGNEQFF. The rearrangement uses TRBV4-1 and TRBJ2-1; 7 bases are shared with TRBD2. V was clipped by 4 bases and J by 7 bases; unmatched bases: 13. Germline V gene sequence: CDR1 MGHRA, CDR2 YSYEKL. The CDR3 covers 16 residues.